This entry describes one T cell receptor beta chain. Its antigen is still unknown. The PCR ran on 60 Vbeta and 13 Jbeta primers. The assay was immunoSEQ multiplex PCR, and TCRdb's table has in-frame clones only and misses some. The sample's table shows tens of thousands of clones. The data were obtained in a study of cytomegalovirus exposure and HLA in healthy donors. Study-wide results and limits: Several of the most significant clusters appeared, in a later analysis, to be linked to common viral pathogens.

The source of this sequence is a woman aged 45-65 years in good health and CMV-seropositive. Sequencing was performed on PBMCs.

The DNA of the CDR3 is TGTGCCAGCAGCTCCCACCTAGGGACCCAGTACTTC. Its translation: CASSSHLGTQYF. This rearrangement joins TRBV7-2 to TRBJ2-5; D not resolved. V was cut by 4 bases and J by 7 bases, with 10 bases left in between. CDR1 and CDR2 (germline): SGHTA, FQGNSA. The CDR3 spans 12 residues.